The entry below describes one T cell receptor (beta chain). The entry originates in a study of cytotoxic CD8 clonotypes in ibrutinib-treated CLL. CDR3 length: 15 amino acids. Trimming took 3 bases from V and 1 from J, leaving 12 bases between them. Germline V CDR1 and CDR2: MDHEN, SYDVKM. Generated by immunoSEQ multiplex PCR, the TCRdb table keeps only in-frame clones and is missing some. The sample consists of 250,000 to 350,000 clones, more than 70% of them appearing once. The chain joins TRBV28 to TRBJ1-1, with D possibly being TRBD1 (6 bases). The clonotype comes from a human donor with chronic lymphocytic leukemia. The starting material was PBMCs, obtained at disease progression, from a patient treated with ibrutinib. Here the CDR3 DNA reads TGTGCCAGCAGTTTTGTGGGGGCTGGGAACACTGAAGCTTTCTTT. It encodes CASSFVGAGNTEAFF. The complete variable domain, with remaining parts taken from reference TRBV28 and TRBJ1-1, reads DVKVTQSSRYLVKRTGEKVFLECVQDMDHENMFWYRQDPGLGLRLIYFSYDVKMKEKGDIPEGYSVSREKKERFSLILESASTNQTSMYLCASSFVGAGNTEAFFGQGTRLTVV.